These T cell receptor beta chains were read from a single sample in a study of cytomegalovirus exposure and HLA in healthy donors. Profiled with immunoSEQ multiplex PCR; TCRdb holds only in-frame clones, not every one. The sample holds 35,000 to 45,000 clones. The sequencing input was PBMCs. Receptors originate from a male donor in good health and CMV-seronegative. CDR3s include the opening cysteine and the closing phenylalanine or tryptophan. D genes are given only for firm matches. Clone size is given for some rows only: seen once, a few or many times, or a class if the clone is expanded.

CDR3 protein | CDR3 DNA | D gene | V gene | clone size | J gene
CASSHIIAGGPNYNEQFF | TGTGCCAGCAGCCACATCATAGCGGGAGGGCCTAACTACAATGAGCAGTTCTTC | TRBD2 | TRBV11-3 | NA | TRBJ2-1
CASSQVGTPQETQYF | TGCGCCAGCAGCCAAGTCGGGACACCACAAGAGACCCAGTACTTC | NA | TRBV4-1 | NA | TRBJ2-5
CASSKGQEGTEAFF | TGTGCCAGCAGTAAAGGACAGGAGGGGACTGAAGCTTTCTTT | TRBD1 | TRBV6-5 | medium-sized | TRBJ1-1
CASSYSAVRGYTF | TGTGCCAGCAGTTACTCGGCGGTCCGTGGCTACACCTTC | NA | TRBV6-6 | NA | TRBJ1-2
CASSYSETGALSAFF | TGTGCCAGCAGTTACTCCGAGACAGGGGCCTTGAGCGCTTTCTTT | TRBD1 | TRBV6-6 | NA | TRBJ1-1
CASSLLTPYTDTQYF | TGCGCCAGCAGCTTGTTAACCCCCTACACAGATACGCAGTATTTT | NA | TRBV5-1 | NA | TRBJ2-3
CASSFRDRTYSNQPQHF | TGTGCCAGCAGTTTCCGGGACAGGACATATAGCAATCAGCCCCAGCATTTT | TRBD1 | TRBV28 | NA | TRBJ1-5
CASRTSGQGYGYTF | TGTGCCAGTAGAACTAGCGGCCAGGGCTATGGCTACACCTTC | NA | TRBV19 | NA | TRBJ1-2
CASSLGLQNTGELFF | TGTGCCAGCAGCTTGGGACTCCAGAACACCGGGGAGCTGTTTTTT | NA | TRBV11-3 | NA | TRBJ2-2
CASRSGTGLQPQHF | TGTGCCAGCAGGTCCGGGACAGGGCTTCAGCCCCAGCATTTT | TRBD1 | TRBV6-5 | NA | TRBJ1-5
CASSVLAGANNEQFF | TGTGCCAGCAGCGTGCTAGCGGGAGCAAACAATGAGCAGTTCTTC | TRBD2 | TRBV7-7 | NA | TRBJ2-1
CASSLTGDEQYF | TGTGCCAGCAGCTTAACGGGGGACGAGCAGTACTTC | NA | TRBV7-9 | NA | TRBJ2-7
CASASSGSSPSQYF | TGTGCTAGTGCCTCGAGCGGGAGCTCCCCTTCGCAGTATTTT | TRBD2 | TRBV12-5 | NA | TRBJ2-3
CASSPRQGASSYEQYF | TGTGCCAGCAGCCCCCGACAGGGGGCAAGCTCCTACGAGCAGTACTTC | TRBD1 | TRBV7-9 | NA | TRBJ2-7
CASSLGDEQYF | TGTGCCAGCAGCCTGGGAGACGAGCAGTACTTC | NA | TRBV13 | NA | TRBJ2-7
CSVTRQGGSYEQYF | TGCAGCGTTACCCGCCAGGGGGGATCCTACGAGCAGTACTTC | NA | TRBV29-1 | NA | TRBJ2-7
CATEVEPGANVLTF | TGCGCCACGGAGGTGGAGCCTGGGGCCAACGTCCTGACTTTC | NA | TRBV5-1 | NA | TRBJ2-6
CASSLGERSYGYTF | TGTGCCAGCAGCTTAGGGGAGAGGAGCTATGGCTACACCTTC | NA | TRBV11-1 | NA | TRBJ1-2
CASSFSGESYNEQFF | TGTGCCAGCAGTTTTTCAGGGGAGAGTTACAATGAGCAGTTCTTC | NA | TRBV27 | NA | TRBJ2-1
CASRLAGGPYEQYF | TGTGCCAGCCGCCTGGCGGGAGGGCCCTACGAGCAGTACTTC | TRBD2 | TRBV7-2 | NA | TRBJ2-7
CASSWGSGMFGELFF | TGTGCCAGCAGCTGGGGGAGCGGGATGTTCGGGGAGCTGTTTTTT | TRBD2 | TRBV7-2 | NA | TRBJ2-2
CASSLGQTGGQYF | TGTGCCAGCAGCTTAGGCCAGACGGGGGGGCAGTATTTT | TRBD2 | TRBV11-2 | NA | TRBJ2-3
CASSLTSGQTVHEQFF | TGTGCCAGCAGTTTAACTAGCGGTCAGACGGTCCATGAGCAGTTCTTC | TRBD2 | TRBV28 | NA | TRBJ2-1
CSVPQGFQETQYF | TGCAGCGTCCCACAGGGGTTCCAGGAGACCCAGTACTTC | TRBD1 | TRBV29-1 | NA | TRBJ2-5
CASSLSSPGFGANVLTF | TGTGCCAGCAGCTTATCCTCTCCGGGATTTGGGGCCAACGTCCTGACTTTC | NA | TRBV7-8 | NA | TRBJ2-6
CASSLGGRAFGEQYF | TGCGCCAGCAGCTTGGGCGGGAGGGCCTTTGGGGAGCAGTACTTC | TRBD2 | TRBV5-1 | NA | TRBJ2-7
CSVVRGTEGEQYF | TGCAGCGTCGTTCGGGGGACCGAGGGGGAGCAGTACTTC | NA | TRBV29-1 | NA | TRBJ2-7
CASSIPGGASGYEQYF | TGTGCCAGTAGTATACCGGGTGGAGCGTCGGGCTACGAGCAGTACTTC | NA | TRBV19 | NA | TRBJ2-7
CASRSWRGTQYF | TGTGCCAGCAGGTCGTGGAGGGGTACGCAGTATTTT | NA | TRBV28 | NA | TRBJ2-3
CASRPTGDNQPQHF | TGCGCCAGCAGGCCTACAGGGGACAATCAGCCCCAGCATTTT | TRBD1 | TRBV5-1 | NA | TRBJ1-5
CASSLGGTSGMGEQYF | TGTGCCAGCAGCTTAGGGGGGACTAGCGGGATGGGCGAGCAGTACTTC | TRBD2 | TRBV7-2 | NA | TRBJ2-7
CASESGISGELFF | TGTGCCAGCGAGAGCGGGATTAGCGGGGAGCTGTTTTTT | TRBD2 | TRBV2 | NA | TRBJ2-2
CASTAGGVNYGYTF | TGTGCCAGCACCGCGGGGGGGGTAAACTATGGCTACACCTTC | NA | TRBV5-4 | NA | TRBJ1-2
CASSVDGWVAGDYSYEQYF | TGTGCCAGCAGCGTAGATGGGTGGGTAGCGGGAGATTACTCCTACGAGCAGTACTTC | TRBD2 | TRBV9 | NA | TRBJ2-7
CASSEPLGEINYGYTF | TGTGCCAGCAGTGAGCCTCTCGGGGAGATTAACTATGGCTACACCTTC | NA | TRBV6-4 | NA | TRBJ1-2
CSVGELSYEQYF | TGCAGCGTTGGGGAGCTCTCCTACGAGCAGTACTTC | NA | TRBV29-1 | NA | TRBJ2-7
CASSWGGRLGAYEQYF | TGTGCCAGCAGCTGGGGGGGCCGGCTCGGGGCCTACGAGCAGTACTTC | NA | TRBV5-4 | NA | TRBJ2-7
CASSFRGEQYF | TGTGCCAGCAGCTTCAGGGGCGAGCAGTACTTC | NA | TRBV7-8 | NA | TRBJ2-7
CASSWGHNQPQHF | TGTGCCAGCAGCTGGGGGCACAATCAGCCCCAGCATTTT | NA | TRBV7-9 | NA | TRBJ1-5
CASSTDNYGYTF | TGTGCCAGCAGCACGGACAACTACGGCTACACCTTC | NA | TRBV9 | NA | TRBJ1-2